This TCR beta chain emerged from a study of response to subunit inactivated influenza vaccine. One entry per CDR3 protein, called by TCRdb with MiXCR from the RT-PCR reads. The sample carries about 540,000 distinct CDR3 sequences, roughly 25% recorded once. The V gene end was trimmed by 5 bases and the J gene end by 4 bases; junction bases not matched to a gene: 13. The germline CDR1 and CDR2 sequences are SEHNR and FQNEAQ (reference sequence). CDR3 length: 16 residues. In addition, the sample was reused for a study of T cells expressing NK-cell markers. Per that paper: UMIs were included in TCR beta cDNA generated by 5'RACE template switching. The TCR beta repertoires were obtained from sorted CD3+CD56+NKG2C+, CD3+CD56+NKG2C- and CD3+CD56-NKG2C+ T cells. More than 5 donors had dominant NKG2C+ clonotypes that comprised about 1.0-7.5% of their CD8+ T cells.

The clonotype was recovered from a middle-aged man who received an inactivated influenza vaccine. The material sequenced was CD4+ T cells sorted from PBMCs, taken roughly 12 days after vaccination. The V call is TRBV7-9, the J call TRBJ2-5; 7 nucleotides agree with TRBD2. CDR3 sequence: CASSPFDGGTRETQYF. The CDR3 DNA sequence: TGTGCCAGCAGCCCCTTTGACGGGGGGACTCGAGAGACCCAGTACTTC.